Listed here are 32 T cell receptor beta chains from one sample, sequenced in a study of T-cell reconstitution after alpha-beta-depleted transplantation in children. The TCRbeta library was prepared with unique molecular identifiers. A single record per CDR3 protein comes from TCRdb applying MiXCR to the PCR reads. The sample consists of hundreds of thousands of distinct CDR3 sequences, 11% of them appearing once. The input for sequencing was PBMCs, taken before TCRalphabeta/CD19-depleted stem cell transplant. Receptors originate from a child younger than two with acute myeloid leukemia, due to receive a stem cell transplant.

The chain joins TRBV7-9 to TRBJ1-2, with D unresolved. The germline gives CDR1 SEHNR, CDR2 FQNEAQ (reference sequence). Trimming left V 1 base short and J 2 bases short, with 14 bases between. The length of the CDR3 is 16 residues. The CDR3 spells CASSLEVNIPNYGYTF. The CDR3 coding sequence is TGTGCCAGCAGCTTAGAGGTCAACATTCCCAACTATGGCTACACCTTC.

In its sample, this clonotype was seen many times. The CDR3 loop reads CASRSTVMNTEAFF. CDR3 nucleotide sequence: TGTGCCAGCAGGTCAACAGTCATGAACACTGAAGCTTTCTTT. The J gene is TRBJ1-1, the V gene TRBV12-3 or TRBV12-4; D remains unclear. Trimming stripped 6 bases from V and 0 bases from J, with 11 bases between. CDR3 length equals 14 residues.

The CDR3 reads CAWRPHSRAEAFF. The DNA for the CDR3 is TGTGCCTGGAGGCCCCACTCTCGCGCTGAAGCTTTCTTT. The chain is built from TRBV30 and TRBJ1-1; D unclear. V shed 3 bases and J shed 6 bases, with 14 bases lying between them. CDR1 and CDR2 from the germline V gene are GTSNPN and SVGIG (reference sequence). The CDR3 loop spans 13 amino acids.

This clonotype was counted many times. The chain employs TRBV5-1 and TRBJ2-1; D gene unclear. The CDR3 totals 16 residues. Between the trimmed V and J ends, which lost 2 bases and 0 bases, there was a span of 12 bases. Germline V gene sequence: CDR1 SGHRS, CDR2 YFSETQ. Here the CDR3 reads CASSLGYPSSYNEQFF. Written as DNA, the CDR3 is TGCGCCAGCAGCTTAGGATACCCGAGCTCCTACAATGAGCAGTTCTTC.

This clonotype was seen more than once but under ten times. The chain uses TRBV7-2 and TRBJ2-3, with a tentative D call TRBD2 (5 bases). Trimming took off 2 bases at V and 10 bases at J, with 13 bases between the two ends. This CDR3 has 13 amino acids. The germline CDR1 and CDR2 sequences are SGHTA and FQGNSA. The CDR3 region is CASSLLRAAPQYF. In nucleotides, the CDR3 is TGTGCCAGCAGCTTACTCAGAGCGGCTCCGCAGTATTTT.

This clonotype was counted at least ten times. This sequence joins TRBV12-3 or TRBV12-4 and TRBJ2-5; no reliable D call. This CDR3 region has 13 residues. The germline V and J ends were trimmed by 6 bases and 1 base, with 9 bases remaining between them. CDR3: CASSQLAQETQYF. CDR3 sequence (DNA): TGTGCCAGCAGCCAACTTGCCCAAGAGACCCAGTACTTC.

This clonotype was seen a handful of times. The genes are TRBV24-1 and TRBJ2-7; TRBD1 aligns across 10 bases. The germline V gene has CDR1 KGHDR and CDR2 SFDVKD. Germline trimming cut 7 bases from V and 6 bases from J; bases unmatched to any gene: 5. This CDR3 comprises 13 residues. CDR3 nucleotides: TGTGCCACCAGCTTGGGACAGGGGAGCGAGCAGTACTTC. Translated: CATSLGQGSEQYF.

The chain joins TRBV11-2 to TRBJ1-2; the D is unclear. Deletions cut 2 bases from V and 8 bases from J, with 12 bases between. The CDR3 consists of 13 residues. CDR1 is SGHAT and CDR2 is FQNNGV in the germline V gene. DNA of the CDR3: TGTGCCAGCAGCTTAAATGCCCGGGAGGGCTACACCTTC. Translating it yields CASSLNAREGYTF.

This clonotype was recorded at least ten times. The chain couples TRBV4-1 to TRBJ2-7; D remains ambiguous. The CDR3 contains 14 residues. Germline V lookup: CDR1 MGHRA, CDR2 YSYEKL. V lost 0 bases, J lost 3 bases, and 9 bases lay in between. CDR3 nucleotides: TGCGCCAGCAGCCAAGAGGAAGGTAGCTACGAGCAGTACTTC. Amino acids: CASSQEEGSYEQYF.

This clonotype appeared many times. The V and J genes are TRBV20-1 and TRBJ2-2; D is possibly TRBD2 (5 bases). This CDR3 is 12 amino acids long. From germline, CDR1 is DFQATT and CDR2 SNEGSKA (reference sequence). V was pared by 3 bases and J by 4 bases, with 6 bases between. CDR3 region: CSARAGTGELFF. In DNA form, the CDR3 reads TGCAGTGCTAGGGCGGGCACCGGGGAGCTGTTTTTT.

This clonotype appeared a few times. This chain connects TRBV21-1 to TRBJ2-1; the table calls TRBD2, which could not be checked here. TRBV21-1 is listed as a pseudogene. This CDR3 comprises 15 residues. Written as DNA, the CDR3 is TGTGCCAGCAGCAAAAGGACTCGGCCCTACAATGAGCAGTTCTTC. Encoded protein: CASSKRTRPYNEQFF.

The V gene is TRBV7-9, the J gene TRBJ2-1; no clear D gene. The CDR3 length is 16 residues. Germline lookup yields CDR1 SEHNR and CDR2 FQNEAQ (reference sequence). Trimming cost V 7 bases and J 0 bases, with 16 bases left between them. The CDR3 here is CASNLGGASSYNEQFF. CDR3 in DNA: TGTGCCAGCAACCTGGGTGGTGCTAGCTCCTACAATGAGCAGTTCTTC.

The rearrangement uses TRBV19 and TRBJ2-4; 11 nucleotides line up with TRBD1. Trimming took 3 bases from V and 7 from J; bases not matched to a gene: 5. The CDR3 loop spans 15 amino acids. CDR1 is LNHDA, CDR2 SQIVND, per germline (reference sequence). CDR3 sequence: CASSMGQGVVNIQYF. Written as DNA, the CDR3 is TGTGCCAGTAGTATGGGACAGGGGGTGGTGAACATTCAGTACTTC.

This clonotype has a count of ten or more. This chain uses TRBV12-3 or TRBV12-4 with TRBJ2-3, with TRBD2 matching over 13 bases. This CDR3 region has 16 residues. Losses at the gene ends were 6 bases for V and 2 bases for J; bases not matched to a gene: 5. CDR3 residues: CASRAGLAGSTDTQYF. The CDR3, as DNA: TGTGCCAGCAGGGCGGGACTAGCGGGGTCCACAGATACGCAGTATTTT.

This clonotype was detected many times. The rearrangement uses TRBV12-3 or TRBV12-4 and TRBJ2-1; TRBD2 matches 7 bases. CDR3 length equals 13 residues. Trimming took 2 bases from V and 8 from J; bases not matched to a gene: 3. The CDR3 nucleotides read TGTGCCAGCAGTTTAAGAGGGAGGGATGAGCAGTTCTTC. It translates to CASSLRGRDEQFF.

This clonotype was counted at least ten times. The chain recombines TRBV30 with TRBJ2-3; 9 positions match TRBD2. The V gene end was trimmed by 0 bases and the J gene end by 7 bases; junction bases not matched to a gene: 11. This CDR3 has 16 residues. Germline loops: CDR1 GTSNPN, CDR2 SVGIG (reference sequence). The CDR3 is CAWSVPASGMGYTQYF. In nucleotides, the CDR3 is TGTGCCTGGAGTGTACCGGCTAGCGGGATGGGTTATACGCAGTATTTT.

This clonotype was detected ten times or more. In DNA, the CDR3 is TGTGCCAGTAGTATCGGGCTAGCGGGGAACAATGAGCAGTTCTTC. As protein: CASSIGLAGNNEQFF. This chain connects TRBV19 to TRBJ2-1, with 9 bases identical to TRBD2. Unmatched junction bases numbered 5, after V lost 3 bases and J lost 5 bases. There are 15 residues in the CDR3. Germline V gene data show CDR1 as LNHDA and CDR2 as SQIVND (reference sequence).

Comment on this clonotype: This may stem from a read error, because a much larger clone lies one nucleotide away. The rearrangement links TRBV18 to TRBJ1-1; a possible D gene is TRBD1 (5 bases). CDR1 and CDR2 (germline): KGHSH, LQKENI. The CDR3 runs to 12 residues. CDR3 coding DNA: TGTGCCAGCTCACAGGGGATCACTGAAGCTTCCTTT. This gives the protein CASSQGITEASF.

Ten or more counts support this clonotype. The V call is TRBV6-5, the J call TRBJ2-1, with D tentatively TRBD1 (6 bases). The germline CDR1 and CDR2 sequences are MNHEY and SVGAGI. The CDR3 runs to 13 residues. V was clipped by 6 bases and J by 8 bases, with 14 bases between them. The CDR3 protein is CASRGQASHEQFF. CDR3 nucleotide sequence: TGTGCCAGCAGGGGACAAGCGAGCCATGAGCAGTTCTTC.

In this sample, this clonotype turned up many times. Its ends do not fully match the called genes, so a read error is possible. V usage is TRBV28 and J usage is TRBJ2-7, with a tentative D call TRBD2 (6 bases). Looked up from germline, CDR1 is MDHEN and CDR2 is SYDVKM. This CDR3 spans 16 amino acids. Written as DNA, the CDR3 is TGTGCCAGCAGCTTGCGGCCCTCTGGGAGGACGTACGGGCAGTACTTC. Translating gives CASSLRPSGRTYGQYF.

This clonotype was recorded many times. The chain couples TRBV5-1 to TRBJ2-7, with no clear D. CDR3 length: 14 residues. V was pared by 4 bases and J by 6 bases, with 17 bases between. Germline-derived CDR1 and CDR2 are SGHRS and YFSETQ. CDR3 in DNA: TGCGCCAGCAGCGGAACCTGGGGTATCAGCGAGCAGTACTTC. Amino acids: CASSGTWGISEQYF.

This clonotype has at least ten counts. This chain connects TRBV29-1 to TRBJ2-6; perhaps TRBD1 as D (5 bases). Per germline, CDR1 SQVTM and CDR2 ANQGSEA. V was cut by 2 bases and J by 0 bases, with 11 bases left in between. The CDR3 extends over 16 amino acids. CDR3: CSVEPKGLSGANVLTF. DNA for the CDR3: TGCAGCGTTGAACCGAAGGGGCTCTCTGGGGCCAACGTCCTGACTTTC.

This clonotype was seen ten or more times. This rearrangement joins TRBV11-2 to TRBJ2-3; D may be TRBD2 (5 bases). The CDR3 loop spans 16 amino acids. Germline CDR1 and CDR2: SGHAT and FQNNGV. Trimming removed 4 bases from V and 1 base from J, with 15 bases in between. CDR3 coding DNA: TGTGCCAGCAGCTGGGCGACTCGAGCGGGCACAGATACGCAGTATTTT. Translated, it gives CASSWATRAGTDTQYF.

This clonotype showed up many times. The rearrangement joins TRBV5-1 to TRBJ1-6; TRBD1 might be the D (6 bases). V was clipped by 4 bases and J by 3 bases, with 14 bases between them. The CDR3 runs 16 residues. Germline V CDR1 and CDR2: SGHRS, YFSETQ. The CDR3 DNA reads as TGCGCCAGCAGCCGTCGGACAGATGACTATAATTCACCCCTCCACTTT. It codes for CASSRRTDDYNSPLHF. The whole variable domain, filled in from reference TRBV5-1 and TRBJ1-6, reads KAGVTQTPRYLIKTRGQQVTLSCSPISGHRSVSWYQQTPGQGLQFLFEYFSETQRNKGNFPGRFSGRQFSNSRSEMNVSTLELGDSALYLCASSRRTDDYNSPLHFGNGTRLTVT.

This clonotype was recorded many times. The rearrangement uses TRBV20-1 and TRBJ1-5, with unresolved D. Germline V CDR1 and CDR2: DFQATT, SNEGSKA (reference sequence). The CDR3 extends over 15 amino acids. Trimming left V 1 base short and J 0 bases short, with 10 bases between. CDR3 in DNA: TGCAGTGCTAGAGGAGGGAGTTATAGCAATCAGCCCCAGCATTTT. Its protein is CSARGGSYSNQPQHF.

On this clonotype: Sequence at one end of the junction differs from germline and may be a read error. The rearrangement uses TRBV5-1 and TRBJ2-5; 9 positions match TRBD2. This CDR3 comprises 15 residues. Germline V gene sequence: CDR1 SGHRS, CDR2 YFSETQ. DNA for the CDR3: TGCGTCAGCAGCATGCCGACTAGCGGCCGAGAGACCCAGTACTTC. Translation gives CVSSMPTSGRETQYF.

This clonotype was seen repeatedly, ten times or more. Written as DNA, the CDR3 is TGCGCCAGCAGCTTAAGCGGCGAAGCCTACAATGAGCAGTTCTTC. Translation gives CASSLSGEAYNEQFF. This sequence joins TRBV5-1 and TRBJ2-1, with TRBD2 as a possible D gene (5 bases). The V end was cut by 2 bases, the J end by 2 bases, with 11 bases between. Per germline, CDR1 SGHRS and CDR2 YFSETQ. CDR3 length: 15 residues.

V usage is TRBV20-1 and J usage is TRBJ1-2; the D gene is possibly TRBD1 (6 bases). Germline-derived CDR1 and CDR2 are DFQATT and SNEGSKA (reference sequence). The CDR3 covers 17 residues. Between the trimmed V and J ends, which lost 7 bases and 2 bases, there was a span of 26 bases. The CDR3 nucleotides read TGCAGTGTCTGGGGCCGGGACACGGGATCGTCGAACTATGGCTACACCTTC. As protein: CSVWGRDTGSSNYGYTF.

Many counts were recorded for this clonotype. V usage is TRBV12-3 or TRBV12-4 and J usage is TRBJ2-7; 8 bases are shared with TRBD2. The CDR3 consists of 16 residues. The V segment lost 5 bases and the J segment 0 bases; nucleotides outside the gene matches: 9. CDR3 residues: CASSPPGLGSSYEQYF. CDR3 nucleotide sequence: TGTGCCAGCAGTCCTCCGGGACTAGGAAGCTCCTACGAGCAGTACTTC.

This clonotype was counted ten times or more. CDR3 in amino acids: CASSLEPQAKNIQYF. In DNA, the CDR3 is TGCGCCAGCAGCTTGGAGCCGCAAGCCAAAAACATTCAGTACTTC. The V call is TRBV5-1, the J call TRBJ2-4; the D is unclear. Trimming shortened V by 0 bases and J by 0 bases, and 7 bases separated the two germline ends. The CDR3 spans 15 residues. Germline V gives CDR1 SGHRS, CDR2 YFSETQ. The full variable domain, completed using reference TRBV5-1 and TRBJ2-4, is KAGVTQTPRYLIKTRGQQVTLSCSPISGHRSVSWYQQTPGQGLQFLFEYFSETQRNKGNFPGRFSGRQFSNSRSEMNVSTLELGDSALYLCASSLEPQAKNIQYFGAGTRLSVL.

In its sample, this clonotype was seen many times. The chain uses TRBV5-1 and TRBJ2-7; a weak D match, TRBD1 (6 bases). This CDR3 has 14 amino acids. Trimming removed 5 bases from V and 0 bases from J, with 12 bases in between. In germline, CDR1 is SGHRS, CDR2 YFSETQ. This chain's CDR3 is CASSTGQSSYEQYF. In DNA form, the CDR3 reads TGCGCCAGCAGTACTGGACAGAGCTCCTACGAGCAGTACTTC.

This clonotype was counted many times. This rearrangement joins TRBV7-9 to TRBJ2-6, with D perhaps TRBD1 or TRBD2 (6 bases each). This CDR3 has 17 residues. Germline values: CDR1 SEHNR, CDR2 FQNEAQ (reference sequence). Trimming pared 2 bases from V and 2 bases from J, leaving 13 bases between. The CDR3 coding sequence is TGTGCCAGCAGCTTAATTCACGGGGGCACTGGGGCCAACGTCCTGACTTTC. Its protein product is CASSLIHGGTGANVLTF.